This T cell receptor (beta chain) was recorded in a study of shared clonotypes between healthy human individuals. General study points: Represented genetic and exposure-history diversity was restricted by having few donors.

Germline loops: CDR1 DFQATT, CDR2 SNEGSKA (reference sequence). This CDR3 is 11 amino acids long. V lost 0 bases and J lost 7, with 7 bases in between. Points on this clone: What it recognizes is unknown.

Measured with immunoSEQ multiplex PCR; TCRdb has only the in-frame clones, and not every one. The table lists some 980,000 clones, approximately 80% of them singletons. The clonotype comes from a man between 18 and 35 years old in good health. The V call is TRBV20-1, the J call TRBJ2-7; unclear D gene. The sequenced sample consisted of memory CD4+ T cells sorted from blood. The subset is: CD45RA-negative fraction. CDR3 region: CSARDLPEQYF. In nucleotides, the CDR3 is TGCAGTGCTAGAGACCTTCCGGAGCAGTACTTC.